Shown below are 21 T cell receptor beta chains from a single sample sequenced in a study of cytomegalovirus exposure and HLA in healthy donors. PCR primers comprised 60 Vbeta and 13 Jbeta primers. Sequencing used immunoSEQ multiplex PCR; TCRdb keeps in-frame clones, though not all of them. The data show around 98,000 clones, about 76% seen once. Source material: PBMCs. These receptors were collected from a human donor in good health.

V and J are TRBV18 and TRBJ2-7; D might be TRBD2 (7 bases). V was pared by 1 base and J by 2 bases, with 15 bases between. This CDR3 is 16 amino acids long. Germline CDR1 is KGHSH and CDR2 is LQKENI. CDR3 protein: CASSPLGGGDTYEQYF. The CDR3 DNA follows: TGTGCCAGCTCACCACTTGGGGGAGGGGACACCTACGAGCAGTACTTC.

This rearrangement joins TRBV30 to TRBJ2-1; D gene unclear. V dropped 2 bases and J dropped 7 bases, with 12 bases sitting between them. Germline values: CDR1 GTSNPN, CDR2 SVGIG (reference sequence). The CDR3 contains 13 residues. This chain's CDR3 is CAWSLDQRNEQFF. The CDR3 region has the DNA TGTGCCTGGAGTCTAGATCAGAGGAATGAGCAGTTCTTC.

The chain links TRBV2 to TRBJ1-2, with 9 bases identical to TRBD1. Germline CDR1 is SNHLY and CDR2 is FYNNEI. The V and J ends lost 6 bases and 0 bases, in that order; junction bases with no gene match: 14. This CDR3 has 18 residues. The CDR3 spells CASSRDREGLLANYGYTF. The CDR3 bases are TGTGCCAGCAGCAGGGACAGGGAAGGACTCCTAGCTAACTATGGCTACACCTTC.

The chain combines TRBV20-1 with TRBJ2-4, with D tentatively TRBD2 (5 bases). From germline, CDR1 is DFQATT and CDR2 SNEGSKA (reference sequence). Deletions cut 3 bases from V and 8 bases from J, with 8 bases between. The CDR3 spans 11 residues. For the CDR3, the DNA is TGCAGTGCTAGCGGGGTAGACATTCAGTACTTC. Translated, it gives CSASGVDIQYF.

V is TRBV7-2 and J is TRBJ2-2; 7 bases agree with TRBD1. The junction had 6 bases not matched to a gene; V was cut back by 11 bases and J by 6 bases. The CDR3 covers 12 residues. Looked up from germline, CDR1 is SGHTA and CDR2 is FQGNSA. DNA for the CDR3: TGTGCCTCAAGGGGGCCGGCCGGGGAGCTGTTTTTT. Protein sequence: CASRGPAGELFF.

V usage is TRBV11-2 and J usage is TRBJ1-4; maybe TRBD1 (5 bases). The length of the CDR3 is 14 residues. Germline-derived CDR1 and CDR2 are SGHAT and FQNNGV. Trimming removed 1 base from V and 8 bases from J, with 11 bases in between. The CDR3 DNA reads as TGTGCCAGCAGCTTAGTTGGGGCTAGAGAAAAACTGTTTTTT. It yields the protein CASSLVGAREKLFF.

A note on this clone: Other DNA sequences from this sample encode an identical CDR3 as well. V and J are TRBV5-1 and TRBJ1-5, with D possibly being TRBD1 (5 bases). V gave up 0 bases and J gave up 2 bases, with 9 bases separating them. CDR1 SGHRS and CDR2 YFSETQ come from the germline V gene. The CDR3 covers 15 residues. This CDR3 reads CASSLEGVGNQPQHF. CDR3 DNA sequence: TGCGCCAGCAGCTTGGAAGGGGTTGGCAATCAGCCCCAGCATTTT. Complete variable domain (other parts from reference TRBV5-1 and TRBJ1-5): KAGVTQTPRYLIKTRGQQVTLSCSPISGHRSVSWYQQTPGQGLQFLFEYFSETQRNKGNFPGRFSGRQFSNSRSEMNVSTLELGDSALYLCASSLEGVGNQPQHFGDGTRLSIL.

The J gene is TRBJ1-3, the V gene TRBV6-1; D unresolved. From germline, CDR1 is MNHNS and CDR2 SASEGT. This CDR3 spans 15 amino acids. Trimming stripped 7 bases from V and 2 bases from J, with 15 bases between. Here the CDR3 DNA reads TGTGCCAGCACCCGAGACCGGGTGGCTGGAAACACCATATATTTT. Amino acids: CASTRDRVAGNTIYF.

The CDR3 bases are TGTGCCAGCAGCAAGGGGGGGGGACTCATAGAGACCCAGTACTTC. Translated: CASSKGGGLIETQYF. The J gene is TRBJ2-5, the V gene TRBV11-3; the D gene is possibly TRBD2 (7 bases). CDR1 is SGHNT and CDR2 is YENEEA in the germline V gene. The CDR3 length is 15 residues. V gave up 5 bases and J gave up 4 bases, with 17 bases separating them.

The chain recombines TRBV15 with TRBJ2-7; D is undetermined. CDR3 size: 16 residues. Trimming cost V 1 base and J 3 bases, with 16 bases left between them. CDR1 is LNHNV and CDR2 is YYDKDF in the germline V gene (reference sequence). The CDR3 DNA reads TGTGCCACCAGCAGAGTTCGTCAGCTCACGGGCTACGAGCAGTACTTC. This codes for CATSRVRQLTGYEQYF. The variable domain in full, with the rest retrieved from reference TRBV15 and TRBJ2-7, is DAMVIQNPRYQVTQFGKPVTLSCSQTLNHNVMYWYQQKSSQAPKLLFHYYDKDFNNEADTPDNFQSRRPNTSFCFLDIRSPGLGDTAMYLCATSRVRQLTGYEQYFGPGTRLTVT.

The chain uses TRBV6-1 and TRBJ1-1; unclear D gene. V dropped 5 bases and J dropped 3 bases, with 10 bases sitting between them. The germline CDR1 and CDR2 sequences are MNHNS and SASEGT. This CDR3 comprises 13 residues. The CDR3 sequence is CASSPSLHTEAFF. The CDR3 DNA is TGTGCCAGCAGTCCGAGTTTACACACTGAAGCTTTCTTT.

The rearrangement joins TRBV6-6 to TRBJ1-2; D uncertain. CDR3 size: 11 residues. Germline V gives CDR1 MNHNY, CDR2 SVGAGI (reference sequence). V was trimmed by 7 bases and J by 8 bases, leaving 11 bases between them. The CDR3 sequence is CASTTGTGYTF. CDR3 nucleotides: TGTGCCAGCACCACCGGTACCGGCTACACCTTC.

The chain carries TRBV27 and TRBJ2-7; D remains ambiguous. Per the germline V gene, CDR1 is MNHEY and CDR2 is SMNVEV (reference sequence). The V and J ends lost 3 bases and 0 bases respectively, with 9 bases between them. The CDR3 consists of 14 residues. As DNA, the CDR3 is TGTGCCAGCAGTTTTTTTACCAGCTCCTACGAGCAGTACTTC. This encodes CASSFFTSSYEQYF.

The chain carries TRBV19 and TRBJ1-1; TRBD1 aligns across 11 bases. V trimming: 7 bases; J trimming: 3 bases; junction bases outside the gene matches: 7. CDR3 length: 15 residues. The V gene's germline CDR1 is LNHDA and CDR2 SQIVND (reference sequence). The DNA for the CDR3 is TGTGCCAGTATACCCGGACAGGGGGCTTACACTGAAGCTTTCTTT. Its protein product is CASIPGQGAYTEAFF.

This clone was observed a handful of times. This rearrangement joins TRBV6-1 to TRBJ2-7, with 7 bases identical to TRBD1. V lost 2 bases, J lost 4 bases, and 8 bases stayed unmatched. Germline V gene sequence: CDR1 MNHNS, CDR2 SASEGT. CDR3 length: 15 amino acids. Here the CDR3 DNA reads TGTGCCAGCAGTGAATGGGCAGGGGGTCCGTACGAGCAGTACTTC. Encoded protein: CASSEWAGGPYEQYF.

The chain employs TRBV29-1 and TRBJ2-1; TRBD2 agrees at 7 bases. Per germline, CDR1 SQVTM and CDR2 ANQGSEA. V shed 4 bases, J shed 9 bases, and the junction held 3 bases outside the gene matches. This CDR3 spans 11 amino acids. CDR3 in amino acids: CSVVGGGEQFF. The CDR3 DNA reads as TGCAGCGTTGTGGGGGGGGGTGAGCAGTTCTTC.

This rearrangement joins TRBV19 to TRBJ2-2, with D maybe TRBD1 (6 bases). This CDR3 spans 15 amino acids. Germline V gene sequence: CDR1 LNHDA, CDR2 SQIVND (reference sequence). Trimming left V 7 bases short and J 1 base short, with 13 bases between. The chain's CDR3 is CASTVARGNTGELFF. CDR3 bases: TGTGCCAGTACCGTTGCCAGGGGGAACACCGGGGAGCTGTTTTTT.

V is TRBV19 and J is TRBJ1-2, with 7 bases aligning to TRBD1. V shed 11 bases and J 4 bases; nucleotides not matched to a gene: 4. CDR1 is LNHDA, CDR2 SQIVND, per germline (reference sequence). This CDR3 comprises 11 residues. The CDR3 nucleotides read TGTGCCGCCTCAGGGGGCTATGGCTACACCTTC. It encodes CAASGGYGYTF.

This clone occurred once. J is TRBJ2-3 and V is TRBV9; TRBD2 agrees at 8 bases. The J segment lost 4 bases and the V segment lost 3 bases, leaving 4 bases of the junction unmatched. The CDR3 is 14 amino acids. Germline values: CDR1 SGDLS, CDR2 YYNGEE. CDR3 coding DNA: TGTGCCAGCAGCGAAACTAGCGGCCCAGATACGCAGTATTTT. Amino acid sequence: CASSETSGPDTQYF.

This clone was found once. The J gene is TRBJ2-7, the V gene TRBV18; 8 bases are a match to TRBD1. The CDR3 has 15 residues. Germline CDR1 is KGHSH and CDR2 is LQKENI. Trimming cost V 2 bases and J 2 bases; bases outside gene matches: 5. CDR3 DNA: TGTGCCAGCTCACCAAGGACAGGGACGACCTACGAGCAGTACTTC. Encoded protein: CASSPRTGTTYEQYF.

This sequence joins TRBV11-2 and TRBJ1-1, with a weak D call TRBD1 (5 bases). V was shortened by 4 bases and J by 11 bases, with 23 bases between the two germline ends. Per the germline V gene, CDR1 is SGHAT and CDR2 is FQNNGV. CDR3 size: 15 residues. CDR3 nucleotides: TGTGCCAGCAGCTCCCGCCCCCCGGGGGGAGGTATGGCTTTCTTT. This translates into CASSSRPPGGGMAFF.